The next 14 T cell receptor beta chains were all read from a single sample in a study of CD8 T cells in Susac syndrome. With random hexamers, reverse transcription was performed on about 0.45 to 1 ug of RNA. TCRdb itself ran the immunoSEQ multiplex PCR reads through MiXCR, one entry per CDR3 protein. The table shows over 200,000 distinct CDR3 sequences, with roughly 94% occurring only once. The sequenced sample consisted of CD4+ T cells from PBMCs. The receptor set was obtained from a human donor with multiple sclerosis.

The gene calls are TRBV12-3 or TRBV12-4 and TRBJ1-1, with D uncertain. This CDR3 is built from 15 residues. V shed 3 bases and J shed 0 bases, with 11 bases lying between them. Here the CDR3 DNA reads TGTGCCAGCAGTTTCCGTAGAGAGATGAACACTGAAGCTTTCTTT. Its translation: CASSFRREMNTEAFF.

CDR3: CATRGGNEQFF. In nucleotides, the CDR3 is TGTGCCACCAGAGGGGGCAATGAGCAGTTCTTC. This chain connects TRBV3-1 to TRBJ2-1; a weak D match, TRBD1 (6 bases). The CDR3 extends over 11 amino acids. V lost 10 bases to trimming and J lost 6 bases, with 10 bases between them. CDR1 is LGHDT and CDR2 is YNNKEL in the germline V gene (reference sequence).

V and J are TRBV6-5 and TRBJ2-5; D is perhaps TRBD2 (7 bases). Germline V lookup: CDR1 MNHEY, CDR2 SVGAGI. The CDR3 length is 14 residues. V lost 6 bases, J lost 5 bases, and 16 bases lay in between. CDR3 in DNA: TGTGCCAGCAGGGATGGGGGGGCAAGGGAGACCCAGTACTTC. Amino acid sequence: CASRDGGARETQYF.

The V gene is TRBV3-1, the J gene TRBJ1-6; 10 bases are shared with TRBD1. CDR3 size: 15 residues. Per germline, CDR1 LGHDT and CDR2 YNNKEL (reference sequence). V lost 2 bases to trimming and J lost 13 bases; unmatched junction nucleotides: 8. In DNA, the CDR3 is TGTGCCAGCAGCCAATGGGGGACAGGGGAGAGCCCCCTCCACTTT. It yields the protein CASSQWGTGESPLHF.

The chain uses TRBV7-6 and TRBJ1-5; tentative D call: TRBD1 (5 bases). Germline loops: CDR1 SGHVS, CDR2 FNYEAQ. V was clipped by 2 bases and J by 5 bases, with 7 bases between them. The CDR3 extends over 13 amino acids. The CDR3 protein is CASSLSRDQPQHF. CDR3 bases: TGTGCCAGCAGCTTAAGCAGGGATCAGCCCCAGCATTTT.

The chain combines TRBV7-9 with TRBJ2-1; no firm D call. The CDR3 is 15 amino acids. V shed 1 base and J shed 5 bases, with 12 bases lying between them. Germline assignment: CDR1 SEHNR and CDR2 FQNEAQ (reference sequence). The CDR3 spells CASSLGASLDNEQFF. The CDR3 DNA sequence: TGTGCCAGCAGCTTAGGCGCGTCCCTTGACAATGAGCAGTTCTTC.

This rearrangement joins TRBV7-9 to TRBJ1-5, with TRBD1 as a possible D gene (5 bases). Germline V gene sequence: CDR1 SEHNR, CDR2 FQNEAQ (reference sequence). V lost 1 base and J lost 1, with 17 bases in between. The CDR3 is 18 residues long. Here the CDR3 DNA reads TGTGCCAGCAGCTTAGAAACCTCGGGACTTGGCAGCAATCAGCCCCAGCATTTT. This translates into CASSLETSGLGSNQPQHF.

The rearrangement uses TRBV27 and TRBJ1-6; D perhaps matches TRBD1 (5 bases). Germline V gene data show CDR1 as MNHEY and CDR2 as SMNVEV (reference sequence). The CDR3 totals 15 residues. V was shortened by 0 bases and J by 9 bases, with 12 bases between the two germline ends. Here the CDR3 DNA reads TGTGCCAGCAGTTTATCATCTGGGGCAGGTTCACCCCTCCACTTT. This codes for CASSLSSGAGSPLHF.

DNA of the CDR3: TGTGCCAGCAGGGAACAGGGGGCGCCCGGCTACACCTTC. Encoded protein: CASREQGAPGYTF. The chain uses TRBV12-3 or TRBV12-4 and TRBJ1-2, with TRBD1 identical over 9 bases. The length of the CDR3 is 13 residues. V lost 6 bases to trimming and J lost 8 bases; unmatched junction nucleotides: 7.

The CDR3 DNA reads as TGTGCCAGCAGCCCGCGAGCGGTCGGGGAGCAGTTCTTC. Protein product: CASSPRAVGEQFF. J is TRBJ2-1 and V is TRBV7-6; D might be TRBD2 (5 bases). V was pared by 5 bases and J by 10 bases, with 15 bases between. Germline values: CDR1 SGHVS, CDR2 FNYEAQ. The CDR3 runs 13 residues.

CDR3 sequence: CASKEPGTSQDTQYF. The CDR3 bases are TGTGCCAGCAAGGAACCCGGGACTAGTCAGGATACGCAGTATTTT. This rearrangement joins TRBV12-3 or TRBV12-4 to TRBJ2-3; 8 nucleotides match TRBD2. The CDR3 length is 15 residues. Trimming at V came to 7 bases and at J to 6 bases, leaving 12 bases not matched to a gene.

This clonotype was counted only a few times. The chain recombines TRBV11-2 with TRBJ1-2; TRBD1 agrees at 7 bases. This CDR3 comprises 14 residues. Germline-derived CDR1 and CDR2 are SGHAT and FQNNGV. The V and J ends lost 5 bases and 2 bases, in that order; junction bases with no gene match: 5. The CDR3 spells CASSSRQGNYGYTF. The CDR3 DNA reads as TGTGCCAGCAGCAGCAGACAGGGCAACTATGGCTACACCTTC.

The rearrangement uses TRBV29-1 and TRBJ1-1; D not certain. CDR1 and CDR2 from the germline V gene are SQVTM and ANQGSEA. V was pared by 5 bases and J by 4 bases, with 20 bases between. The CDR3 loop spans 15 amino acids. CDR3 residues: CSVRLTGSVGTEAFF. Here the CDR3 DNA reads TGCAGCGTTCGACTGACGGGGTCGGTTGGCACTGAAGCTTTCTTT.

The chain's CDR3 is CASGLITGGNEQYF. CDR3 nucleotides: TGTGCTAGTGGTTTGATTACAGGGGGCAACGAGCAGTACTTC. This chain joins TRBV12-5 and TRBJ2-7; the match to TRBD1 covers 9 bases. The length of the CDR3 is 14 residues. Germline V gene data show CDR1 as LGHNT and CDR2 as FRNRAP. Trimming took 2 bases from V and 5 from J; bases not matched to a gene: 4.